The 13 T cell receptor beta chains reported below all come from one sample, sequenced in a study of shared clonotypes between healthy human individuals. Data came from immunoSEQ multiplex PCR; TCRdb stores just in-frame clones and leaves some out. There are about 710,000 clones in the sample; roughly 73% occur only once, and around 1.7% lies in the top ten. The sample comprised memory CD4+ T cells sorted from blood. Noted subset: CD45RA-negative fraction. All receptors come from a woman aged 30 to 39 in good health.

V gene TRBV28 combines with J gene TRBJ1-5, with TRBD1 as a possible D gene (6 bases). Looked up from germline, CDR1 is MDHEN and CDR2 is SYDVKM. The length of the CDR3 is 15 residues. V dropped 2 bases and J dropped 4 bases, with 12 bases sitting between them. CDR3 sequence: CASSLANRVNQPQHF. In DNA, the CDR3 is TGTGCCAGCAGTTTAGCCAACAGGGTGAATCAGCCCCAGCATTTT.

This clone was counted ten times or more. The gene calls are TRBV6-6 and TRBJ2-5; 7 bases fit TRBD1. The CDR3 spans 13 residues. Germline assignment: CDR1 MNHNY and CDR2 SVGAGI (reference sequence). Germline trimming cut 6 bases from V and 6 bases from J; bases unmatched to any gene: 7. CDR3 protein: CASSADREKTQYF. DNA of the CDR3: TGTGCCAGCAGCGCAGACAGGGAGAAGACCCAGTACTTC.

On this clone itself: Other DNA sequences in this sample translate to the same CDR3. DNA for the CDR3: TGTGCCAGCAGTTCGTCCCTGAGCTCCTACAATGAGCAGTTCTTC. Its translation: CASSSSLSSYNEQFF. The chain recombines TRBV27 with TRBJ2-1; the D is unclear. The CDR3 is 15 residues long. V was trimmed by 4 bases and J by 0 bases, leaving 10 bases between them. The germline CDR1 and CDR2 sequences are MNHEY and SMNVEV (reference sequence).

This sequence joins TRBV19 and TRBJ1-5, with D tentatively TRBD1 (6 bases). V was cut by 7 bases and J by 4 bases, with 11 bases left in between. Germline V CDR1 and CDR2: LNHDA, SQIVND (reference sequence). This CDR3 region has 13 residues. CDR3: CASNDRPNQPQHF. The CDR3 nucleotides are TGTGCCAGTAACGACAGGCCAAATCAGCCCCAGCATTTT. The complete variable domain, with remaining parts taken from reference TRBV19 and TRBJ1-5, reads DGGITQSPKYLFRKEGQNVTLSCEQNLNHDAMYWYRQDPGQGLRLIYYSQIVNDFQKGDIAEGYSVSREKKESFPLTVTSAQKNPTAFYLCASNDRPNQPQHFGDGTRLSIL.

V gene TRBV5-1 combines with J gene TRBJ2-5; 8 nucleotides line up with TRBD2. Germline V CDR1 and CDR2: SGHRS, YFSETQ. This CDR3 is 17 amino acids long. The V gene end was trimmed by 0 bases and the J gene end by 5 bases; junction bases not matched to a gene: 12. CDR3 coding DNA: TGCGCCAGCAGCTTGGACTCGGGAGGGCCTGAAGTTGAGACCCAGTACTTC. Translation gives CASSLDSGGPEVETQYF.

The chain recombines TRBV7-9 with TRBJ1-5; TRBD1 might be the D (5 bases). Trimming took off 10 bases at V and 4 bases at J, with 14 bases between the two ends. The CDR3 has 13 residues. Germline CDR1 is SEHNR and CDR2 is FQNEAQ (reference sequence). The CDR3 region is CATQIEGNQPQHF. The CDR3 bases are TGTGCCACCCAAATTGAGGGGAATCAGCCCCAGCATTTT. The entire variable domain, with the rest obtained from reference TRBV7-9 and TRBJ1-5, is as follows: DTGVSQNPRHKITKRGQNVTFRCDPISEHNRLYWYRQTLGQGPEFLTYFQNEAQLEKSRLLSDRFSAERPKGSFSTLEIQRTEQGDSAMYLCATQIEGNQPQHFGDGTRLSIL.

This clone appeared a few times. The chain uses TRBV14 and TRBJ2-7; D gene ambiguous. The CDR3 contains 14 residues. The V gene lost 0 bases and the J gene lost 3 bases, with 9 bases spanning the gap. Germline-derived CDR1 and CDR2 are SGHDN and FVKESK. The DNA for the CDR3 is TGTGCCAGCAGCCAAGACAGGATCCACTACGAGCAGTACTTC. This encodes CASSQDRIHYEQYF. The variable domain in full, completed from reference TRBV14 and TRBJ2-7, reads EAGVTQFPSHSVIEKGQTVTLRCDPISGHDNLYWYRRVMGKEIKFLLHFVKESKQDESGMPNNRFLAERTGGTYSTLKVQPAELEDSGVYFCASSQDRIHYEQYFGPGTRLTVT.

This chain uses TRBV6-1 with TRBJ2-7; D unresolved. Trimming took off 4 bases at V and 3 bases at J, with 10 bases between the two ends. The CDR3 contains 13 residues. Germline CDR1 is MNHNS and CDR2 is SASEGT. The CDR3 DNA reads TGTGCCAGCAGTGTTAGGATTTACTACGAGCAGTACTTC. It codes for CASSVRIYYEQYF.

This chain connects TRBV29-1 to TRBJ1-2; TRBD1 might be the D (5 bases). V gave up 6 bases and J gave up 0 bases, with 11 bases separating them. Germline V gene lookup returns CDR1 SQVTM and CDR2 ANQGSEA. The CDR3 extends over 13 amino acids. CDR3: CSVGAVTNYGYTF. The DNA for the CDR3 is TGCAGCGTCGGGGCAGTTACTAACTATGGCTACACCTTC.

About this clone itself: Other DNA sequences from this sample encode an identical CDR3 as well. This chain joins TRBV9 and TRBJ1-4, with 7 bases that match TRBD1. The CDR3 length is 14 residues. V trimming: 4 bases; J trimming: 8 bases; junction bases outside the gene matches: 8. Germline assignment: CDR1 SGDLS and CDR2 YYNGEE. The CDR3, as DNA: TGTGCCAGCAGCCCCCGGACAGGAGGGGAAAAACTGTTTTTT. Its translation is CASSPRTGGEKLFF.

This sequence joins TRBV28 and TRBJ1-5; tentative D call: TRBD1 (6 bases). CDR1 and CDR2 (germline): MDHEN, SYDVKM. Trimming left V 6 bases short and J 6 bases short, with 15 bases between. The CDR3 contains 14 residues. The CDR3 reads CASRTTGLSQPQHF. The DNA for the CDR3 is TGTGCCAGCAGGACCACAGGGTTATCTCAGCCCCAGCATTTT.

This clone has a single count. This chain connects TRBV2 to TRBJ2-5, with D possibly TRBD1 on 5 matching bases. There are 13 residues in the CDR3. The V gene lost 6 bases and the J gene lost 3 bases, with 11 bases spanning the gap. Germline-derived CDR1 and CDR2 are SNHLY and FYNNEI. The DNA for the CDR3 is TGTGCCAGCAGGAGAGACAGAGAAGAGACCCAGTACTTC. Its translation: CASRRDREETQYF.

This chain joins TRBV15 and TRBJ1-1; TRBD1 matches 9 bases. The CDR3 loop spans 16 amino acids. V trimming: 3 bases; J trimming: 8 bases; junction bases outside the gene matches: 13. CDR1 is LNHNV and CDR2 is YYDKDF in the germline V gene (reference sequence). DNA of the CDR3: TGTGCCACCAGCAGGGAGCTTAGACAGGGGGTTTGGGAAGCTTTCTTT. This sequence encodes CATSRELRQGVWEAFF.